This TCR beta chain was profiled in a study of OX40 agonist ivuxolimab in advanced cancers. Study-wide context: Dose-escalation patients had hepatocellular carcinoma, melanoma, renal cell or head and neck cancer. Subjects had a mean age of roughly 57 years, with a range of roughly 20 to 79; roughly 83% were male. Regarding the study as a whole: Patients with a partial response at 0.1-3.0 mg/kg had among the lowest clonal expansion. Expanded clones tended on average to be more numerous among CD8+ T cells than CD4+.

A remark on this clone: What it binds is unknown.

The CDR3 has 14 residues. V was pared by 3 bases and J by 3 bases, with 4 bases of the junction left unmatched. Germline V gene lookup returns CDR1 LNHDA and CDR2 SQIVND (reference sequence). The repertoire was sequenced with immunoSEQ multiplex PCR; TCRdb's copy has only in-frame clones and lacks some. The sample lists tens of thousands of clones; approximately 90% were seen once. This rearrangement joins TRBV19 to TRBJ2-7; 8 bases are shared with TRBD2. The source of this sequence is an adult with an advanced solid tumor such as melanoma, head and neck, liver or kidney cancer. This specimen consisted of CD4+ or CD8+ T cells sorted from blood, obtained in a trial of the OX40 agonist ivuxolimab. The CDR3 region has the DNA TGTGCCAGTAGTATGGGAGCGGGGGACTACGAGCAGTACTTC. Protein sequence: CASSMGAGDYEQYF.